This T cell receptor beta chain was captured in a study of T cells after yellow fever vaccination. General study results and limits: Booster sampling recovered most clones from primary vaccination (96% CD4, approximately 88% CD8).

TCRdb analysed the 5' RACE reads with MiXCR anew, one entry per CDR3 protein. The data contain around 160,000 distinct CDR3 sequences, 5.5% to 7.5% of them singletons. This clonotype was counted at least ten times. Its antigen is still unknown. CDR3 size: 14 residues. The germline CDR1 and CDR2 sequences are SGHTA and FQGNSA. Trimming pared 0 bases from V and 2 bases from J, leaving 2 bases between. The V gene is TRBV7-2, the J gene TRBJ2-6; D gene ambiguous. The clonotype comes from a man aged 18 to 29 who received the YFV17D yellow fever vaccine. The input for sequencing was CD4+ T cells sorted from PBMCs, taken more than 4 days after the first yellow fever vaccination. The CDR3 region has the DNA TGTGCCAGCAGCTTAGCGACTGGGGCCAACGTCCTGACTTTC. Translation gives CASSLATGANVLTF.